The 27 T cell receptor beta chains reported below all come from one sample, sequenced in a study of preoperative IRX-2 immunotherapy in early breast cancer. The data were produced by immunoSEQ multiplex PCR, yet TCRdb's version contains in-frame clones alone and is incomplete. The profile shows tens of thousands of clones, roughly four fifths of them singletons. Stated treatment: preoperative locoregional IRX-2 cytokine immunotherapy. The source material was lymph node tissue, sampled after IRX-2 immunotherapy. The receptors here all came from a human donor with breast cancer.

V and J are TRBV28 and TRBJ2-3, with 7 positions matching TRBD2. The CDR3 runs 17 residues. Trimming removed 5 bases from V and 5 bases from J; junction bases left unmatched: 16. Per the germline V gene, CDR1 is MDHEN and CDR2 is SYDVKM. This chain's CDR3 is CASSPLGGRLLGDTQYF. CDR3 bases: TGTGCCAGCAGTCCCCTGGGCGGGAGACTCCTCGGAGATACGCAGTATTTT.

This clone has just a few counts. V usage is TRBV10-2 and J usage is TRBJ2-7; D not certain. The CDR3 is 14 residues long. Per the germline V gene, CDR1 is WSHSY and CDR2 is SAAADI. V lost 8 bases and J lost 3, with 17 bases in between. CDR3 in DNA: TGCGCCAGCCAAGTCCCTTCTTCTATCTACGAGCAGTACTTC. It is translated as CASQVPSSIYEQYF.

This sequence joins TRBV6-8 and TRBJ2-1, with D possibly being TRBD1 (6 bases). With 4 bases removed from V and 0 bases from J, the gap between germline ends came to 13 bases. The CDR3 covers 16 residues. Germline V lookup: CDR1 MNHGY, CDR2 SAAAGT. The CDR3 loop is CASSSSLGASYNEQFF. The CDR3 nucleotides are TGTGCCAGCAGTTCATCCTTGGGGGCCTCCTACAATGAGCAGTTCTTC.

This chain links TRBV7-1 with TRBJ2-2; weak D call: TRBD2 (5 bases). TRBV7-1 is an ORF, and what it does is uncertain. The ends were cut back, 4 bases at V and 0 bases at J, with 9 bases in the middle. This CDR3 has 15 amino acids. The CDR3 coding sequence is TGTGCCAGCAGCTTGGCCGGGACGAACACCGGGGAGCTGTTTTTT. Its translation: CASSLAGTNTGELFF.

This clone was recorded once. V gene TRBV10-2 combines with J gene TRBJ1-2; the match to TRBD1 covers 8 bases. The trim removed 5 bases at V and 4 bases at J, leaving 9 bases unmatched. The germline gives CDR1 WSHSY, CDR2 SAAADI. The CDR3 loop spans 15 amino acids. CDR3 sequence: CASSTGGWSGYGYTF. In DNA form, the CDR3 reads TGCGCCAGCAGTACAGGGGGATGGTCAGGCTATGGCTACACCTTC.

The chain recombines TRBV29-1 with TRBJ1-2; tentatively, D is TRBD1 (6 bases). CDR1 and CDR2 (germline): SQVTM, ANQGSEA. Trimming took 6 bases from V and 2 from J, leaving 16 bases between them. This CDR3 is built from 14 residues. CDR3 nucleotides: TGCAGCGTCTCCCAAACAGGGACCAACTATGGCTACACCTTC. Protein: CSVSQTGTNYGYTF.

This clone is a singleton in its sample. The chain couples TRBV10-3 to TRBJ1-1, with a tentative D call TRBD1 (6 bases). The CDR3 runs to 15 residues. Deletions cut 2 bases from V and 5 bases from J, with 15 bases between. Germline-derived CDR1 and CDR2 are ENHRY and SYGVKD. The CDR3 region is CAISEPLVGQTEAFF. The DNA of the CDR3 is TGTGCCATCAGTGAGCCCTTAGTAGGACAGACTGAAGCTTTCTTT.

The J gene is TRBJ1-3, the V gene TRBV7-7, with D possibly matching TRBD1 (5 bases). Germline V CDR1 and CDR2: SSHAT, FNYEAQ (reference sequence). V dropped 1 base and J dropped 5 bases, with 15 bases sitting between them. The CDR3 is 16 amino acids. The CDR3 region has the DNA TGTGCCAGCAGCTTAGGGGACGGCCAGAGAAGAAACACCATATATTTT. Translation: CASSLGDGQRRNTIYF.

In DNA, the CDR3 is TGTGCCAGCAGTCGCCTCTCTGGGGCCAACGTCCTGACTTTC. This translates into CASSRLSGANVLTF. This sequence joins TRBV6-8 and TRBJ2-6; D unresolved. The CDR3 totals 14 residues. Trimming stripped 5 bases from V and 0 bases from J, with 5 bases between. Germline V gives CDR1 MNHGY, CDR2 SAAAGT.

The rearrangement joins TRBV11-3 to TRBJ1-2; TRBD1 matches 11 bases. CDR3 length: 17 residues. V was clipped by 8 bases and J by 1 base; unmatched bases: 12. Germline V lookup: CDR1 SGHNT, CDR2 YENEEA. The CDR3: CASRLTGQGAFNYGYTF. The CDR3 bases are TGTGCCAGCCGACTGACCGGACAGGGGGCTTTTAACTATGGCTACACCTTC. Looking up the rest from reference TRBV11-3 and TRBJ1-2 gives the full variable domain: EAGVVQSPRYKIIEKKQPVAFWCNPISGHNTLYWYLQNLGQGPELLIRYENEEAVDDSQLPKDRFSAERLKGVDSTLKIQPAELGDSAVYLCASRLTGQGAFNYGYTFGSGTRLTVV.

This clone was counted only a few times. The chain couples TRBV6-8 to TRBJ1-3; TRBD1 matches 8 bases. The CDR3 sequence is 15 residues long. Germline CDR1 reads MNHGY; CDR2 reads SAAAGT. J was trimmed by 3 bases and V by 4 bases; bases with no gene match: 5. The CDR3 sequence: CASSLDREGGNTIYF. The DNA for the CDR3 is TGTGCCAGCAGTTTGGACAGGGAAGGTGGAAACACCATATATTTT.

This clone was seen a single time. The chain employs TRBV10-1 and TRBJ1-2; 8 nucleotides align to TRBD1. CDR1 WNHNN and CDR2 SYGVQD come from the germline V gene (reference sequence). The CDR3 covers 15 residues. Trimming removed 3 bases from V and 2 bases from J; junction bases left unmatched: 5. Here the CDR3 reads CASSDYRGKNYGYTF. In nucleotides, the CDR3 is TGCGCCAGCAGTGATTACAGGGGGAAGAACTATGGCTACACCTTC.

V gene TRBV25-1 combines with J gene TRBJ2-7, with TRBD2 as a possible D gene (7 bases). CDR1 and CDR2 (germline): MGHDK, SYGVNS. The V and J ends lost 0 bases and 6 bases respectively, with 24 bases between them. The CDR3 contains 18 residues. The CDR3 DNA is TGTGCCAGCAGTGAATATAGCCCCGGGGGGCGTGGACCTCTCGAGCAGTACTTC. Protein product: CASSEYSPGGRGPLEQYF.

The chain combines TRBV15 with TRBJ1-5; 11 bases map to TRBD1. The CDR3 totals 17 residues. Germline loops: CDR1 LNHNV, CDR2 YYDKDF (reference sequence). Trimming at V came to 1 base and at J to 1 base, leaving 3 bases not matched to a gene. The CDR3 coding sequence is TGTGCCACCAGCAGAGGGACAGGGGGCGAAAGCAATCAGCCCCAGCATTTT. Its protein product is CATSRGTGGESNQPQHF.

The chain uses TRBV29-1 and TRBJ2-2, with D possibly being TRBD1 (5 bases). The germline V gene encodes CDR1 SQVTM and CDR2 ANQGSEA. Trimming shortened V by 7 bases and J by 1 base, and 10 bases separated the two germline ends. CDR3 length: 13 amino acids. CDR3: CSAHGQNTGELFF. The CDR3 nucleotides are TGCAGCGCCCATGGACAGAACACCGGGGAGCTGTTTTTT.

A few counts support this clone. The V and J genes are TRBV28 and TRBJ2-1; D unclear. V was clipped by 6 bases and J by 0 bases, with 18 bases between them. Germline V lookup: CDR1 MDHEN, CDR2 SYDVKM. This CDR3 is 17 amino acids long. CDR3: CASRPDRGQSSYNEQFF. The CDR3 DNA is TGTGCCAGCAGGCCCGATCGAGGCCAGAGCTCCTACAATGAGCAGTTCTTC. The variable domain in full, with the rest retrieved from reference TRBV28 and TRBJ2-1, is DVKVTQSSRYLVKRTGEKVFLECVQDMDHENMFWYRQDPGLGLRLIYFSYDVKMKEKGDIPEGYSVSREKKERFSLILESASTNQTSMYLCASRPDRGQSSYNEQFFGPGTRLTVL.

J is TRBJ2-7 and V is TRBV11-3; D unclear. Per germline, CDR1 SGHNT and CDR2 YENEEA. The CDR3 runs 15 residues. Trimming shortened V by 2 bases and J by 2 bases, and 13 bases separated the two germline ends. The CDR3 coding sequence is TGTGCCAGCAGCTTATCCCCTCTCATGACCTACGAGCAGTACTTC. Translation: CASSLSPLMTYEQYF.

This clone was counted between two and nine times. This rearrangement joins TRBV6-8 to TRBJ1-4; TRBD1 aligns across 9 bases. CDR3 length equals 16 residues. CDR1 is MNHGY, CDR2 SAAAGT, per germline. The V and J ends lost 8 bases and 5 bases, in that order; junction bases with no gene match: 12. CDR3: CASGRFKGTGNEKLFF. Written as DNA, the CDR3 is TGTGCCAGCGGCCGATTCAAAGGGACAGGGAATGAAAAACTGTTTTTT.

The chain is built from TRBV11-3 and TRBJ1-4; the D gene is possibly TRBD1 (5 bases). The germline V and J ends were trimmed by 3 bases and 5 bases, with 10 bases remaining between them. Looked up from germline, CDR1 is SGHNT and CDR2 is YENEEA. The CDR3 contains 14 residues. In nucleotides, the CDR3 is TGTGCCAGCAGCTTGGGGCAGGGAAATGAAAAACTGTTTTTT. This gives the protein CASSLGQGNEKLFF.

This rearrangement joins TRBV19 to TRBJ2-1, with 12 nucleotides matching TRBD2. V lost 4 bases, J lost 7 bases, and 11 bases stayed unmatched. The CDR3 has 17 amino acids. The germline gives CDR1 LNHDA, CDR2 SQIVND (reference sequence). CDR3 DNA: TGTGCCAGTAGTAGAGTCACCCCTAGCGGGAGGGGGAATGAGCAGTTCTTC. Translating it yields CASSRVTPSGRGNEQFF.

V is TRBV19 and J is TRBJ2-2; 7 bases align to TRBD2. Trimming cost V 6 bases and J 5 bases; bases outside gene matches: 6. This CDR3 comprises 14 residues. CDR1 is LNHDA, CDR2 SQIVND, per germline (reference sequence). In DNA form, the CDR3 reads TGTGCCAGTAGGATGGGGGAGGGGACCGGGGAGCTGTTTTTT. It specifies CASRMGEGTGELFF.

This clone is labeled medium-sized. The rearrangement joins TRBV6-8 to TRBJ2-1; TRBD2 agrees at 11 bases. Per the germline V gene, CDR1 is MNHGY and CDR2 is SAAAGT. The CDR3 has 15 residues. The ends lost 5 bases at V and 9 bases at J; junction bases unmatched: 9. This CDR3 is CASSDDVAGGGEQFF. The DNA of the CDR3 is TGTGCCAGCAGTGACGATGTAGCGGGAGGGGGTGAGCAGTTCTTC.

The sample holds a few counts of this clone. The chain links TRBV5-1 to TRBJ2-3; D may be TRBD1 (5 bases). The CDR3 consists of 15 residues. V was trimmed by 0 bases and J by 3 bases, leaving 11 bases between them. The germline gives CDR1 SGHRS, CDR2 YFSETQ. CDR3 DNA sequence: TGCGCCAGCAGCTTGGCCGGGCAGGGAACAGATACGCAGTATTTT. Protein product: CASSLAGQGTDTQYF.

In this sample, this clone turned up once. The chain uses TRBV28 and TRBJ2-7; a weak D match, TRBD2 (5 bases). V was cut by 4 bases and J by 0 bases, with 13 bases left in between. The CDR3 is made up of 15 amino acids. The germline V gene encodes CDR1 MDHEN and CDR2 SYDVKM. The CDR3 sequence is CASSSRGSLSYEQYF. CDR3 DNA sequence: TGTGCCAGCAGTTCCCGGGGTTCTCTCTCCTACGAGCAGTACTTC.

The chain joins TRBV10-1 to TRBJ1-1; maybe TRBD1 (5 bases). This CDR3 has 16 residues. Trimming took off 0 bases at V and 4 bases at J, with 15 bases between the two ends. Germline-derived CDR1 and CDR2 are WNHNN and SYGVQD (reference sequence). CDR3 region: CASSESIGTLRTEAFF. The CDR3, as DNA: TGCGCCAGCAGTGAGTCCATAGGGACCCTCCGCACTGAAGCTTTCTTT.

This clone was found a few times. This chain joins TRBV6-8 and TRBJ2-6, with a possible D match to TRBD1 (5 bases). V was cut by 5 bases and J by 0 bases, with 14 bases left in between. The CDR3 length is 17 residues. Germline CDR1 and CDR2: MNHGY and SAAAGT. The DNA of the CDR3 is TGTGCCAGCAGTGAGGACATAGAGATCTCTGGGGCCAACGTCCTGACTTTC. Translated: CASSEDIEISGANVLTF.

The CDR3 reads CASSYAGTSGGYEQYF. As DNA, the CDR3 is TGTGCCAGCAGTTACGCAGGGACTAGCGGGGGCTACGAGCAGTACTTC. This chain uses TRBV6-8 with TRBJ2-7, with 14 bases that match TRBD2. Germline V gene sequence: CDR1 MNHGY, CDR2 SAAAGT. The CDR3 sequence is 16 residues long. V was pared by 2 bases and J by 3 bases, with 3 bases of the junction left unmatched.